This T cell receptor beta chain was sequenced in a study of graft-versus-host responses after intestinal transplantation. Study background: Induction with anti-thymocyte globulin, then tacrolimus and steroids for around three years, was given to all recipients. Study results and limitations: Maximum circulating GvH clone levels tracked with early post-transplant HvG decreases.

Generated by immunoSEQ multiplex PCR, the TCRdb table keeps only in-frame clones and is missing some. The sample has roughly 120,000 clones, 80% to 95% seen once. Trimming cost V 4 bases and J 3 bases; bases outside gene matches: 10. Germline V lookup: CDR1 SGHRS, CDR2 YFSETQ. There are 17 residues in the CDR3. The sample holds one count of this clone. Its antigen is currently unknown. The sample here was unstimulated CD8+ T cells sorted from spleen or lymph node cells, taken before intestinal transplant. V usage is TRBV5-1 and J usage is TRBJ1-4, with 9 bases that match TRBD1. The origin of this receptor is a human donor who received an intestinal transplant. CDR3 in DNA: TGCGCCAGCAGCGCTCCGGGACAGGGTCCGGCTAATGAAAAACTGTTTTTT. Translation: CASSAPGQGPANEKLFF.